This is a list of T cell receptor beta chains from one sample in a study of blood T cell repertoires in COVID-19. Produced via immunoSEQ multiplex PCR; TCRdb's table is partial and in-frame only. The table lists almost 200,000 clones, roughly nine tenths of them singletons. The sequencing sample was made of PBMCs or T cells enriched from blood (not recorded which). Source of these receptors: a woman aged 18-30 years who had recovered from COVID-19. Each CDR3 is given with its conserved first and last residue.

v_call,j_call,cdr3_aa
TRBV7-2,TRBJ2-3,CASSSRTSGATDTQYF
TRBV7-7,TRBJ2-7,CASSPSQTGAYEQYF
TRBV7-9,TRBJ2-3,CASSLGVDTQYF
TRBV7-6,TRBJ2-1,CASSFDSATYNEQFF
TRBV12-5,TRBJ1-1,CASGLGAGTGEVTEAFF
TRBV2,TRBJ1-4,CASRRQGLDEKLFF
TRBV4-1,TRBJ1-5,CASSLGSNFYQPQHF
TRBV28,TRBJ1-2,CATLFGGLQNYGYTF
TRBV4-1,TRBJ2-5,CASSPLAGVETQYF
TRBV28,TRBJ1-6,CASRQTGGSYNSPLHF
TRBV7-9,TRBJ2-5,CASSLAGGAGETQYF
TRBV3-1/TRBV3-2,TRBJ2-2,CASSLSYTGELFF
TRBV28,TRBJ2-7,CASSSDRDRLYEQYF
TRBV28,TRBJ1-2,CASSRFGSYGYTF
TRBV27,TRBJ2-7,CASSLRTEQYF
TRBV6-1,TRBJ2-5,CASSERQFGETQYF
TRBV14,TRBJ2-4,CASSPGGRGIGDIQYF
TRBV6-5,TRBJ2-5,CASRGGQKRETQYF
TRBV10-3,TRBJ1-2,CAISPPRGRANYGYTF
TRBV11-2,TRBJ2-7,CASSLGTATYEQYF
TRBV30,TRBJ1-6,CAWTGEGSPLHF
TRBV5-1,TRBJ1-2,CASSQTDYGYTF
TRBV15,TRBJ1-6,CATSGQGAGNSPLHF
TRBV9,TRBJ1-2,CASSLQGDGYGYTF
TRBV27,TRBJ1-4,CASSLRRTNEKLFF
TRBV24-1,TRBJ2-2,CATSDFRTGSTGELFF
TRBV24-1,TRBJ1-2,CATSDSNPTVNYGYTF
TRBV2,TRBJ2-1,CASRGTGFDEQFF
TRBV9,TRBJ1-1,CASSQNTDRVSTFF
TRBV11-2,TRBJ1-5,CASSLGGTGVQPQHF
TRBV28,TRBJ2-2,CASSLESSGGSTGELFF
TRBV19,TRBJ1-5,CASSWGQPSNQPQHF
TRBV10-3,TRBJ1-3,CAISESRGTGNTIYF
TRBV28,TRBJ1-5,CASTKGQVDQPQHF
TRBV16,TRBJ2-1,CASSHAGGDNEQFF
TRBV7-9,TRBJ1-3,CASSQTQQGPGNTIYF
TRBV6-5,TRBJ1-2,CASSTNRGRYYGYTF
TRBV30,TRBJ1-1,CAWSRMGSGGTEAFF
TRBV10-1,TRBJ2-3,CASGGLAGRSTDTQYF
TRBV3-1/TRBV3-2,TRBJ1-1,CASSQKGAETEAFF
TRBV9,TRBJ2-1,CASSVVGDTYNEQFF
TRBV2,TRBJ2-7,CASSQGFAYEQYF
TRBV4-1,TRBJ1-4,CASSQTGTGGEKLFF
TRBV2,TRBJ1-1,CASTEWVANTEAFF
TRBV2,TRBJ2-3,CASSAGGGGPDTQYF
TRBV5-6,TRBJ1-1,CASSLRFGTANTEAFF
TRBV28,TRBJ1-2,CASSGFSAGAYGYTF
TRBV10-1,TRBJ1-2,CASRDRGGYGYTF
TRBV19,TRBJ2-6,CASSESGGANVLTF
TRBV5-3,TRBJ1-5,CARSLVGRYYQPQHF